The clone carrying this TCR beta chain was seen ten or more times. What it binds is not known. Original processing methods: What underpinned the distant-metastasis classifier for papillary thyroid cancer was the set of CDR3 differences across clinicopathological groups. TCRdb re-clonotyped the PCR reads through MiXCR. TCRdb assigned the V and J calls; the authors' analysis was not used. This sample has roughly 65,000 clones, with over 12% found just once. These data belong to a study of metastatic and nonmetastatic thyroid tumors. The wider study: Repertoire data that came from the blood and tumor or nodule tissue of malignant and benign thyroid patients were compared.

Findings and limits, study-wide: Patients with malignant thyroid tumors reportedly had significantly higher TCR beta diversity than those with benign nodules, in blood and tumor.

The CDR3 has 13 amino acids. V lost 4 bases, J lost 4 bases, and 10 bases lay in between. Germline values: CDR1 SGHVS, CDR2 FQNEAQ. Every patient was untreated before thyroid surgery. Sequencing used blood. V is TRBV7-8 and J is TRBJ1-1, with D unresolved. This sequence originates from a male donor with papillary thyroid cancer or a benign thyroid nodule (not recorded which). Some clones in this sample may be carry-over from other donors' samples. The CDR3 nucleotides read TGTGCCAGCAGCTCTCGGGTTGTCACTGAAGCTTTCTTT. Amino acids: CASSSRVVTEAFF.